The T cell receptor beta chain described here comes from a study of brain metastases from non-small cell lung cancer. Study observations and caveats: Paired brain metastases and primary tumors largely shared TCR repertoires.

With respect to this clone: Its antigen remains unidentified.

The data were produced by immunoSEQ multiplex PCR, yet TCRdb's version contains in-frame clones alone and is incomplete. The table shows roughly 4,000 clones, with approximately 90% occurring only once. The sequence was collected from a donor aged 40 or older with non-small cell lung cancer. The source material was primary lung tumor tissue.

CDR3 sequence reads: CASSSTGGAQPQHF. In DNA form, the CDR3 reads TGTGCCAGCAGTTCAACAGGGGGAGCTCAGCCCCAGCATTTT. The rearrangement joins TRBV7-9 to TRBJ1-5; 8 bases line up with TRBD1. Germline lookup yields CDR1 SEHNR and CDR2 FQNEAQ (reference sequence). The CDR3 runs to 14 residues. Unmatched junction bases numbered 7, after V lost 6 bases and J lost 6 bases.